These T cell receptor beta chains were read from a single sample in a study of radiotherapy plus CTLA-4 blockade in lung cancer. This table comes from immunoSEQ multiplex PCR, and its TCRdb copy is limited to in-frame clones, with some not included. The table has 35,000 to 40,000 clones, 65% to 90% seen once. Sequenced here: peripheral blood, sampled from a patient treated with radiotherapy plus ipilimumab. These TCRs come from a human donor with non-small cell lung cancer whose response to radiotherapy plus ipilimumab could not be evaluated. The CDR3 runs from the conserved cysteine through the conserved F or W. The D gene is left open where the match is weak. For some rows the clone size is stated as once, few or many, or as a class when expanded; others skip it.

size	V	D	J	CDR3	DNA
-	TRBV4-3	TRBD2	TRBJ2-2	CASSQELRGGDTGELFF	TGCGCCAGCAGCCAAGAGCTTCGGGGGGGCGACACCGGGGAGCTGTTTTTT
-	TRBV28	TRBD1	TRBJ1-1	CASRGYRGNTEAFF	TGTGCCAGCAGGGGCTACAGGGGGAACACTGAAGCTTTCTTT
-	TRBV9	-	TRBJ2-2	CASSVAQRDTGELFF	TGTGCCAGCAGCGTAGCTCAACGAGACACCGGGGAGCTGTTTTTT
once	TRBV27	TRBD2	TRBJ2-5	CASSWEGTAIGETQYF	TGTGCCAGCAGTTGGGAGGGTACGGCAATCGGAGAGACCCAGTACTTC
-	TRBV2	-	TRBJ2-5	CASSVGAQETQYF	TGTGCCAGCAGTGTGGGAGCACAAGAGACCCAGTACTTC
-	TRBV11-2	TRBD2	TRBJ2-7	CASSLRLAGYSYEQYF	TGTGCCAGCAGCTTAAGACTAGCGGGGTATTCCTACGAGCAGTACTTC
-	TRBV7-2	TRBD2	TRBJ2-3	CASRPSSGARTDTQYF	TGTGCCAGCAGACCTTCTAGCGGGGCCCGCACAGATACGCAGTATTTT
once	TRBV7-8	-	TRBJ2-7	CASSFSVEQYF	TGTGCCAGCAGCTTCTCGGTCGAGCAGTACTTC
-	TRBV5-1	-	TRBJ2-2	CASSPKRGGQPPNTGELFF	TGCGCCAGCAGCCCTAAGCGAGGAGGGCAACCCCCGAACACCGGGGAGCTGTTTTTT
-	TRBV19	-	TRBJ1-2	CASSITQGFYGYTF	TGTGCCAGTAGTATAACCCAGGGGTTCTATGGCTACACCTTC
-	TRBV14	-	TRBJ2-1	CASSHTLVEGEQFF	TGTGCCAGCAGCCATACCCTAGTGGAAGGTGAGCAGTTCTTC
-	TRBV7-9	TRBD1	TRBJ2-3	CASSQRQGSTDTQYF	TGTGCCAGCAGCCAACGACAGGGAAGCACAGATACGCAGTATTTT
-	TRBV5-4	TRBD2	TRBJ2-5	CASSFRTSRKYF	TGTGCCAGCAGCTTCAGGACTAGCAGAAAATACTTC
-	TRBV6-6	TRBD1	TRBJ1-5	CASSWDRGGNQPQHF	TGTGCCAGCAGTTGGGACAGGGGGGGCAATCAGCCCCAGCATTTT
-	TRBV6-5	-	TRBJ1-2	CASSSGRDYGCTF	TGTGCCAGCAGCTCAGGACGGGACTATGGCTGCACCTTC
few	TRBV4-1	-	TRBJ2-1	CASSQTDSSYNEQFF	TGCGCCAGCAGCCAAACGGACAGTTCCTACAATGAGCAGTTCTTC
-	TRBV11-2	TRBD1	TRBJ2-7	CASSLARGQNYEQYF	TGTGCCAGCAGCTTAGCCAGGGGACAGAACTACGAGCAGTACTTC
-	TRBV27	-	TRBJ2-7	CASSLSRGVEQYF	TGTGCCAGCAGTTTATCGAGAGGCGTCGAGCAGTACTTC
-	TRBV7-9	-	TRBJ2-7	CASSDTFRTVDHLGQYF	TGTGCCAGCAGCGACACCTTTAGGACTGTCGATCACCTGGGGCAGTACTTC
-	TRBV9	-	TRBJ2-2	CASSPSTGELFF	TGTGCCAGCAGCCCATCCACCGGGGAGCTGTTTTTT
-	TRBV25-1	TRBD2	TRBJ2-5	CASSESGTSGGRSETQYF	TGTGCCAGCAGTGAATCCGGGACTAGCGGTGGGAGGTCGGAGACCCAGTACTTC
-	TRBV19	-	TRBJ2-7	CASSRTGFGSYEQYF	TGTGCCAGTAGCAGAACAGGGTTCGGCTCCTACGAGCAGTACTTC
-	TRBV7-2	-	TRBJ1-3	CASSLAQGPYSGNTIYF	TGTGCCAGCAGCTTAGCCCAGGGCCCTTACTCTGGAAACACCATATATTTT
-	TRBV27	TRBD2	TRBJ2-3	CAGTSGAPKSTDTQYF	TGTGCCGGGACTAGCGGAGCCCCAAAGAGCACAGATACGCAGTATTTT
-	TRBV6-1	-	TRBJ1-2	CASSEGLGDSYGYTF	TGTGCCAGCAGTGAAGGGCTCGGGGATAGCTATGGCTACACCTTC
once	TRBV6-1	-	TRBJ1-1	CASSEYQTWAPAFF	TGTGCCAGCAGTGAATACCAGACCTGGGCGCCGGCTTTCTTT
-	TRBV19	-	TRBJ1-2	CASSTGITYYGYTF	TGTGCCAGTAGTACAGGGATCACCTACTATGGCTACACCTTC
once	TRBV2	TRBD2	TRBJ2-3	CASSESGGFRAQYF	TGTGCCAGCAGTGAATCGGGGGGGTTTCGCGCGCAGTATTTT
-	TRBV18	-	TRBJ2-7	CASSPAGYEQYF	TGTGCCAGCTCACCCGCGGGTTACGAGCAGTACTTC
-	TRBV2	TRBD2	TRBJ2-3	CASRERERGDTQYF	TGTGCCAGCAGGGAGCGGGAGAGAGGAGATACGCAGTATTTT
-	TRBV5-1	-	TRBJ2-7	CASSLDGQGTYEQYF	TGCGCCAGCAGCTTGGATGGTCAGGGAACCTACGAGCAGTACTTC
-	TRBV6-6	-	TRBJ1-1	CASRETGNTEAFF	TGTGCCAGCAGGGAAACAGGGAACACTGAAGCTTTCTTT
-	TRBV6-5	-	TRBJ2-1	CASARDTLNEQFF	TGTGCCAGCGCGAGGGACACCCTGAATGAGCAGTTCTTC
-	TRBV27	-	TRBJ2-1	CASSRTGLVVGGEQFF	TGTGCCAGCAGTCGAACGGGTCTGGTTGTCGGGGGAGAGCAGTTCTTC
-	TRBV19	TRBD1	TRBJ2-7	CASSGTGGQYEQYF	TGTGCCAGTAGTGGGACAGGGGGCCAGTACGAGCAGTACTTC
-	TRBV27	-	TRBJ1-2	CASSTGIWVRGYTF	TGTGCCAGCTCCACAGGGATTTGGGTGCGCGGCTACACCTTC
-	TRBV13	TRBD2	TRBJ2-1	CASSFPSGGAFEQFF	TGTGCCAGCAGCTTCCCTAGCGGGGGGGCCTTTGAGCAGTTCTTC
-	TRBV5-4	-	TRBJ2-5	CASSLDQGWRETQYF	TGTGCCAGCAGCTTGGATCAGGGATGGCGAGAGACCCAGTACTTC
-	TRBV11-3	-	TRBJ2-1	CASSATGDEQFF	TGTGCCAGCAGCGCGACGGGGGATGAGCAGTTCTTC
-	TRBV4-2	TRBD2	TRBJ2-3	CASSQDPGRETDTQYF	TGTGCCAGCAGCCAAGATCCGGGGAGGGAGACAGATACGCAGTATTTT
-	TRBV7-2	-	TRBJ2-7	CASSFGGGSYEQYF	TGTGCCAGCAGCTTCGGGGGAGGCTCCTACGAGCAGTACTTC
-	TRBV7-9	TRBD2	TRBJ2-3	CASSLEAGKADTQYF	TGTGCCAGCAGCTTAGAAGCGGGAAAGGCAGATACGCAGTATTTT
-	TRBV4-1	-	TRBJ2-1	CASSQPTPSGRGARNEQFF	TGCGCCAGCAGCCAACCCACACCCTCCGGCCGTGGGGCGCGGAATGAGCAGTTCTTC
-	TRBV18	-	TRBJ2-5	CASSGRASQETQYF	TGTGCCAGCTCTGGGCGAGCCAGTCAAGAGACCCAGTACTTC
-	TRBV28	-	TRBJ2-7	CASSLRQGGYEQYF	TGTGCCAGCAGTTTACGGCAGGGGGGCTACGAGCAGTACTTC
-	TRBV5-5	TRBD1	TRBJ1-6	CASNPGTGGGALHF	TGTGCCAGCAACCCCGGGACAGGGGGTGGGGCCCTCCACTTT
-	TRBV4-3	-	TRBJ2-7	CASSQGVGSLGEQYF	TGCGCCAGCAGCCAAGGGGTGGGGAGTTTAGGCGAGCAGTACTTC
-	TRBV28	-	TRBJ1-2	CASSARVAGQNYGYTF	TGTGCCAGCAGTGCCCGAGTTGCGGGGCAGAACTATGGCTACACCTTC
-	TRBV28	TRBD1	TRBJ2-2	CASGTGGTGELFF	TGTGCCAGCGGCACAGGGGGCACCGGGGAGCTGTTTTTT
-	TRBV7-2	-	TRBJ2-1	CASSKDSSYNEQFF	TGTGCCAGCAGCAAAGACTCCTCCTACAATGAGCAGTTCTTC
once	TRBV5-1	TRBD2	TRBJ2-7	CASSLGSGGFEQYF	TGCGCCAGCAGCTTGGGGTCGGGAGGATTTGAGCAGTACTTC